This TCR beta chain comes out of a study of blood T cells in healthy people across ages (dated by TCRdb to the mid-2010s). With regard to the full study: In model experiments, template switching captured about one uniquely barcoded TCR beta cDNA molecule for every two T cells. The study measured age-related changes in TCR beta repertoire diversity using deep sequencing normalized with unique cDNA molecular identifiers. The donors were divided into four age groups: young (average 16 years), middle-aged (under 40), aged (approximately 62) and long-lived (around 80). Donors of different ages were randomly distributed across sequencing lanes to avoid experimental bias. Using the same blood draw, the study looked at two additional independent replicas of 1 million unique cDNA reads for two donors, one aged 18 to 30 and the other aged 80 or older. The paper's findings and limits, for the study overall: Estimates of total diversity based on one million sequenced T cells were considered lower bounds and underestimates. As age increased, observed TCR beta diversity per million T cells dropped in a roughly linear way, and a significant reduction was already evident by age about 36. The long-lived group showed more naive CD4+ T cells, fewer expanded clones and increased TCR diversity than the aged group, suggesting age selection. The percentage of naive T cells measured by flow cytometry correlated strongly with observed TCR beta diversity. Because the CMV infection status of the donors was unknown, age-related changes in expanded clonotypes may potentially have been confounded. Bulk unsorted PBMC profiling prevented conclusive comparison of naive and antigen-experienced compartments.

Note on this clonotype: Its recognized antigen is unknown. Within one base of it there is no much larger clone, and no base qualities were kept.

According to the germline V gene (reference sequence), CDR1 reads GTSNPN and CDR2 reads SVGIG. Spanning cysteine to phenylalanine, the CDR3 consists of 14 amino acids. Just the 42-base CDR3 DNA is kept, in frame starting at base 1. The library was made by 5' RACE. Instrument used: Illumina HiSeq 2500. A second roughly 6 to 12 cycle PCR used a sample-barcoded 5' primer and a J-beta primer mix. A unique molecular identifier was introduced onto each TCR beta cDNA molecule by a template-switch 5' adaptor carrying 12 random nucleotides. Each sample yielded at least 2.5 million CDR3-containing paired-end reads. The Mint cDNA synthesis kit, primed by a TRBC-specific oligonucleotide, was used to synthesize first-strand cDNA from all RNA. Following uracil-DNA glycosylase treatment, a first 18-cycle PCR with universal primers M1SS and BC2_uni_R was performed on all cDNA. The authors' analysis ran thus. For normalization, 1 million high-quality reads, each with a distinct molecular identifier, were randomly selected from each sample. Reads with shared molecular identifiers were discarded instead of being binned into consensus sequences. MiTCR, with a Q25 quality threshold and the strictest error-elimination algorithm, was used for CDR3 identification, clonotype clustering and error correction. A nonparametric unseen species model with Euler transformation was used to estimate lower-bound total TCR beta diversity. TCRdb passed the public sequencing reads through fastp at Q25 and MiXCR, retaining productive beta sequences. A single entry per CDR3 protein holds the most common genes and DNA from its merged rows. These V and J calls are TCRdb output, not the study's own analysis. This sample comprises about a million distinct CDR3 sequences, approximately 49% of them detected only once. The ten largest make up roughly 13% of the sample.

Systemically healthy Caucasian individuals from Russia, about 38 in total and aged roughly 6 to 95 years, were included as donors. Each donor gave 9 to 10 milliliters of peripheral blood, collected into EDTA-treated Vacutainer tubes. Ficoll-Paque density-gradient centrifugation was used to isolate PBMCs, with at least 7 million per sample. Total RNA was extracted from PBMCs with Trizol reagent, with at least 5.5 micrograms obtained per sample. For every donor, an aliquot of PBMCs went through flow cytometry to measure the percentages of naive CD45RAhigh/CD27high T cells. This TCR came from a man aged 25-40 years in good health. Sequenced input: blood. The V gene is TRBV30 and the J gene is TRBJ2-1; no D gene can be assigned with confidence. The better agreement between TRBJ2-7 and the DNA end casts doubt on the J call. The DNA sequence is given as TGTGCCTACCGTGGGTTGAGCTCCTACAATGAGCAGTACTTC. It translates as CAYRGLSSYNEQYF.